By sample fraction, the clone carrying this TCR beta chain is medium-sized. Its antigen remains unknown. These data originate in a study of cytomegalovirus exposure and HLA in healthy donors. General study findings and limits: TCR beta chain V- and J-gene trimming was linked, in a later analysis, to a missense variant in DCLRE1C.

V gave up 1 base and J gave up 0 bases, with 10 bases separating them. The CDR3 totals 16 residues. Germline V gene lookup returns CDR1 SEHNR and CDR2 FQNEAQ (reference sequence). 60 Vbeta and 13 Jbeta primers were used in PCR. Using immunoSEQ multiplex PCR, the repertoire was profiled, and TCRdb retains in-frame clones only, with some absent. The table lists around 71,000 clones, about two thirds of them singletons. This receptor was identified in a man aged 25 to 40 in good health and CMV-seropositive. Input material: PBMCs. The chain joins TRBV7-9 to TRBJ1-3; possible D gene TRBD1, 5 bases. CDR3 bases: TGTGCCAGCAGCTTAGTTGGAGGGGCCTCTGGAAACACCATATATTTT. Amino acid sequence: CASSLVGGASGNTIYF.